The 26 T cell receptor beta chains below come from one sample, sequenced in a study of blood T cell repertoires in COVID-19. Assay used: immunoSEQ multiplex PCR; TCRdb lists only in-frame clones, some missing. The data show some 290,000 clones, with about 85% seen just once and 2% to 2.5% held by the top ten. Sequencing was carried out using peripheral blood. The source of these receptors is a woman between 45 and 65 years old who had recovered from COVID-19.

The V call is TRBV25-1, the J call TRBJ2-7; D remains unclear. Germline CDR1 is MGHDK and CDR2 is SYGVNS. The V end lost 5 bases, the J end lost 6 bases, and 8 bases lay between the germline ends. There are 11 residues in the CDR3. Written as DNA, the CDR3 is TGTGCCAGCAGTTCCCTCGTCGAGCAGTACTTC. Translated, it gives CASSSLVEQYF.

The chain couples TRBV6-2 or TRBV6-3 to TRBJ2-7; D gene unclear. Trimming removed 0 bases at V and 6 bases at J, with 6 bases between. The germline V gene has CDR1 MNHEY and CDR2 SVGEGT. The CDR3 totals 12 residues. The CDR3 here is CASSYSASEQYF. The CDR3 region has the DNA TGTGCCAGCAGTTACTCGGCTTCCGAGCAGTACTTC.

This clone was detected a few times. The chain has TRBV6-5 and TRBJ1-1, with D possibly being TRBD1 (5 bases). The V gene's germline CDR1 is MNHEY and CDR2 SVGAGI. This CDR3 region has 14 residues. V was cut by 6 bases and J by 4 bases, with 15 bases left in between. CDR3 in amino acids: CASREIDSATEAFF. The CDR3 DNA follows: TGTGCCAGCAGAGAGATTGACAGCGCCACTGAAGCTTTCTTT.

The chain employs TRBV5-4 and TRBJ1-2; no definite D call. The V end was cut by 2 bases, the J end by 7 bases, with 12 bases between. There are 13 residues in the CDR3. Germline V gene lookup returns CDR1 SGHNT and CDR2 YYREEE (reference sequence). The CDR3 protein is CASSLGEVFGYTF. The CDR3 DNA sequence: TGTGCCAGCAGCTTAGGTGAGGTCTTTGGCTACACCTTC. Filled out from reference TRBV5-4 and TRBJ1-2, the complete variable domain reads ETGVTQSPTHLIKTRGQQVTLRCSSQSGHNTVSWYQQALGQGPQFIFQYYREEENGRGNFPPRFSGLQFPNYSSELNVNALELDDSALYLCASSLGEVFGYTFGSGTRLTVV.

V is TRBV25-1 and J is TRBJ1-6; TRBD1 matches at 8 bases. The germline V gene has CDR1 MGHDK and CDR2 SYGVNS. The CDR3 covers 15 residues. V lost 3 bases to trimming and J lost 9 bases; unmatched junction nucleotides: 7. The CDR3, as DNA: TGTGCCAGCAGTGAGCAACAGGGGGAGGGTTCACCCCTCCACTTT. Encoded protein: CASSEQQGEGSPLHF.

The chain couples TRBV7-2 to TRBJ1-6; D gene ambiguous. Per the germline V gene, CDR1 is SGHTA and CDR2 is FQGNSA. There are 12 residues in the CDR3. Deletions cut 5 bases from V and 7 bases from J, with 6 bases between. The CDR3 protein is CASSPRNSPLHF. The CDR3 region has the DNA TGTGCCAGCAGCCCGCGAAATTCACCCCTCCACTTT.

The chain uses TRBV5-1 and TRBJ1-5, with D hard to call. This CDR3 region has 14 residues. Trimming left V 1 base short and J 4 bases short, with 9 bases between. The germline V gene has CDR1 SGHRS and CDR2 YFSETQ. CDR3 bases: TGCGCCAGCAGCTTGATGGGAGGGAATCAGCCCCAGCATTTT. Translating it yields CASSLMGGNQPQHF.

In its sample, this clone was seen once. The V call is TRBV27, the J call TRBJ1-4, with TRBD1 as a possible D gene (5 bases). Germline V gene lookup returns CDR1 MNHEY and CDR2 SMNVEV (reference sequence). V lost 3 bases and J lost 8, with 13 bases in between. This CDR3 region has 14 residues. The CDR3 DNA sequence: TGTGCCAGCAGTTTCCGGGGGTCGGTGGAAAAACTGTTTTTT. The encoded protein is CASSFRGSVEKLFF.

The chain employs TRBV7-9 and TRBJ2-7; 14 nucleotides match TRBD2. With 4 bases clipped from V and 7 bases from J, the junction kept 9 bases outside the gene matches. Germline loops: CDR1 SEHNR, CDR2 FQNEAQ (reference sequence). This CDR3 has 16 residues. CDR3 in DNA: TGTGCCAGCAGCTCCAAGACTAGCGGGAGGGCGTGGGAGCAGTACTTC. Translating it yields CASSSKTSGRAWEQYF. Using reference TRBV7-9 and TRBJ2-7 for the parts outside the CDR3, the full variable domain is DTGVSQNPRHKITKRGQNVTFRCDPISEHNRLYWYRQTLGQGPEFLTYFQNEAQLEKSRLLSDRFSAERPKGSFSTLEIQRTEQGDSAMYLCASSSKTSGRAWEQYFGPGTRLTVT.

This chain uses TRBV7-2 with TRBJ2-5, with D unresolved. CDR1 is SGHTA and CDR2 is FQGNSA in the germline V gene. This CDR3 region has 13 residues. V lost 1 base and J 2 bases, leaving 5 bases between the germline ends. As DNA, the CDR3 is TGTGCCAGCAGCTTAGTCCTGCAAGAGACCCAGTACTTC. Translating gives CASSLVLQETQYF.

The chain uses TRBV2 and TRBJ1-1; D is possibly TRBD1 (6 bases). The CDR3 has 12 residues. Trimming took off 9 bases at V and 7 bases at J, with 15 bases between the two ends. Germline loops: CDR1 SNHLY, CDR2 FYNNEI. CDR3 sequence: CARSTGKFEAFF. DNA for the CDR3: TGTGCCAGATCGACAGGAAAATTTGAAGCTTTCTTT.

The chain employs TRBV27 and TRBJ1-2, with TRBD1 as a possible D gene (5 bases). CDR3 length: 13 residues. Germline assignment: CDR1 MNHEY and CDR2 SMNVEV (reference sequence). The ends were cut back, 7 bases at V and 3 bases at J, with 12 bases in the middle. The CDR3 DNA is TGTGCCAGCACCTTGGCGGGGGACTATGGCTACACCTTC. Its translation: CASTLAGDYGYTF.

The gene calls are TRBV19 and TRBJ1-1; TRBD1 aligns across 11 bases. Germline lookup yields CDR1 LNHDA and CDR2 SQIVND (reference sequence). The V segment lost 5 bases and the J segment 6 bases; nucleotides outside the gene matches: 14. The CDR3 spans 17 residues. Here the CDR3 reads CASSPRTGGPPNAEAFF. The CDR3 DNA reads TGTGCCAGTAGTCCACGGACAGGGGGCCCCCCCAACGCTGAAGCTTTCTTT.

This chain joins TRBV25-1 and TRBJ2-7, with a weak D call TRBD1 (6 bases). V gave up 6 bases and J gave up 2 bases, with 14 bases separating them. This CDR3 comprises 14 residues. Germline V CDR1 and CDR2: MGHDK, SYGVNS. In DNA, the CDR3 is TGTGCCAGCAGGGGGGTAGGGGGAGCCTACGAGCAGTACTTC. Amino acids: CASRGVGGAYEQYF.

V and J are TRBV5-5 and TRBJ2-6, with D maybe TRBD1 (6 bases). V lost 4 bases, J lost 4 bases, and 18 bases lay in between. This CDR3 spans 17 amino acids. Per germline, CDR1 SGHKS and CDR2 YYEKEE (reference sequence). CDR3 in DNA: TGTGCCAGCAGCGACCAGCTTCCAGGGGCAGGGGCCAACGTCCTGACTTTC. This encodes CASSDQLPGAGANVLTF.

This chain links TRBV10-2 with TRBJ1-6, with D perhaps matching TRBD1 (5 bases). CDR3 length equals 15 residues. CDR1 WSHSY and CDR2 SAAADI come from the germline V gene. V was pared by 6 bases and J by 4 bases, with 13 bases between. CDR3 coding DNA: TGCGCCAGCAGCGAGGCCCGACAGTATAATTCACCCCTCCACTTT. The encoded protein is CASSEARQYNSPLHF.

This chain joins TRBV5-1 and TRBJ1-2, with 8 bases that match TRBD1. Germline loops: CDR1 SGHRS, CDR2 YFSETQ. V dropped 4 bases and J dropped 0; count of bases not matched to a gene: 5. The CDR3 is 15 amino acids. The CDR3 DNA follows: TGCGCCAGCAGCCTAGGGACAGGCTCTAACTATGGCTACACCTTC. Its translation: CASSLGTGSNYGYTF. The variable domain in full, completed from reference TRBV5-1 and TRBJ1-2, reads KAGVTQTPRYLIKTRGQQVTLSCSPISGHRSVSWYQQTPGQGLQFLFEYFSETQRNKGNFPGRFSGRQFSNSRSEMNVSTLELGDSALYLCASSLGTGSNYGYTFGSGTRLTVV.

This clone showed up just once. The chain uses TRBV11-2 and TRBJ2-7, with 8 bases that match TRBD1. Trimming took 5 bases from V and 4 from J; bases not matched to a gene: 7. The CDR3 is 14 amino acids. Germline lookup yields CDR1 SGHAT and CDR2 FQNNGV. The CDR3 here is CASSADRGAYEQYF. The CDR3 bases are TGTGCCAGCAGCGCCGACAGGGGTGCGTACGAGCAGTACTTC.

V usage is TRBV5-4 and J usage is TRBJ2-3, with D tentatively TRBD1 (7 bases). V lost 3 bases and J lost 8, with 13 bases in between. Germline CDR1 and CDR2: SGHNT and YYREEE (reference sequence). The CDR3 loop spans 13 amino acids. The CDR3 loop is CASSYLQGGTQYF. CDR3 bases: TGTGCCAGCAGCTACCTTCAGGGGGGTACGCAGTATTTT.

This sequence joins TRBV12-5 and TRBJ2-7, with D maybe TRBD2 (7 bases). V shed 4 bases and J shed 2 bases, with 15 bases lying between them. Germline-derived CDR1 and CDR2 are LGHNT and FRNRAP. This CDR3 region has 15 residues. In nucleotides, the CDR3 is TGTGCTAGTGGTTCGTCGGGGGGCAAGCCCTACGAGCAGTACTTC. It codes for CASGSSGGKPYEQYF. The full variable domain, in which reference TRBV12-5 and TRBJ2-7 provide the parts outside the CDR3, is DARVTQTPRHKVTEMGQEVTMRCQPILGHNTVFWYRQTMMQGLELLAYFRNRAPLDDSGMPKDRFSAEMPDATLATLKIQPSEPRDSAVYFCASGSSGGKPYEQYFGPGTRLTVT.

This clone was seen a single time. V and J are TRBV11-3 and TRBJ2-1; TRBD2 agrees at 9 bases. CDR3 length: 13 amino acids. J lost 13 bases, V lost 1 base, and 5 bases had no gene match. Germline loops: CDR1 SGHNT, CDR2 YENEEA. DNA of the CDR3: TGTGCCAGCAGCTTAGTTAGCGGGGGCCTACAGTTCTTC. It yields the protein CASSLVSGGLQFF.

The genes are TRBV27 and TRBJ1-2; D remains unclear. Between the trimmed V and J ends, which lost 6 bases and 0 bases, there was a span of 14 bases. CDR3 length equals 15 residues. The germline CDR1 and CDR2 sequences are MNHEY and SMNVEV (reference sequence). The CDR3 here is CASSPTRVANYGYTF. In DNA, the CDR3 is TGTGCCAGCAGCCCCACTCGGGTGGCTAACTATGGCTACACCTTC.

The rearrangement links TRBV6-2 or TRBV6-3 to TRBJ1-1; 7 bases are shared with TRBD1. The CDR3 is made up of 13 amino acids. Germline assignment: CDR1 MNHEY and CDR2 SVGEGT. V lost 6 bases, J lost 5 bases, and 6 bases stayed unmatched. The CDR3 region has the DNA TGTGCCAGCAGCCGACAGGGCAGGACTGAAGCTTTCTTT. Protein sequence: CASSRQGRTEAFF.

CDR3 coding DNA: TGTGCCAGCTCACCACGGCCGGAGAGCCGTTTAAGCAATCAGCCCCAGCATTTT. Its protein is CASSPRPESRLSNQPQHF. The chain uses TRBV18 and TRBJ1-5; D remains unclear. Germline V gene sequence: CDR1 KGHSH, CDR2 LQKENI. With 1 base removed from V and 1 base from J, the gap between germline ends came to 17 bases. The CDR3 runs 18 residues.

V and J are TRBV12-3 or TRBV12-4 and TRBJ2-7; no reliable D call. CDR3 size: 13 residues. Deletions cut 7 bases from V and 5 bases from J, with 15 bases between. The CDR3 region has the DNA TGTGCCAGCACCGTATCTAGTTCGGACGAGCAGTACTTC. It translates to CASTVSSSDEQYF.

The rearrangement joins TRBV5-1 to TRBJ1-1, with D maybe TRBD1 (6 bases). V dropped 4 bases and J dropped 1 base, with 8 bases sitting between them. The CDR3 totals 13 residues. Germline-derived CDR1 and CDR2 are SGHRS and YFSETQ. This CDR3 reads CASSQGQNTEAFF. CDR3 nucleotide sequence: TGCGCCAGCAGCCAGGGACAGAACACTGAAGCTTTCTTT.